This TCR beta chain was sequenced during a study of blood T cell repertoires in COVID-19 (TCRdb year 2020). Turning to the overall study: Samples from collaborators originated in the United States, Italy and Spain and spanned both the acute and convalescent phases of COVID-19. Samples came from the ongoing ImmuneRACE study (first 160 participants) plus 1,254 subjects from 6 global collaborators. The dataset comprised deeply sampled blood TCRbeta repertoires from subjects exposed to, actively infected with, or recovered from COVID-19. The prospective study material was composed of cDNA or gDNA derived from T cells, B-cell-depleted T cells, or PBMCs. The sample metadata nearly always contained a de-identified subject ID, COVID-19 status, age in years and sex. The repertoires were made available in a free public database intended to serve as a resource for research on the immune response to SARS-CoV-2. Where HLA class I and class II types were available, the types were taken from metadata supplied by the sample provider, not from assay-based typing.

The immunoSEQ Assay, a bias-controlled multiplex PCR, was used to amplify TCRbeta CDR3 regions from genomic DNA. Per the original workflow: The number of nucleated cells in each sample was estimated by amplification of reference gene primers within the assay. To quantify the absolute abundance of each unique TCRbeta CDR3 rearrangement, sequence reads were collapsed and filtered. For each sample, productive Simpson clonality was calculated as the square root of Simpson's diversity index across productive rearrangements. As stored in TCRdb, this immuneACCESS dataset retains in-frame rearrangements with V and J assigned. A fraction of the clones does not appear; measured against another copy, unresolved V genes explain less than half of the discrepancy, and the remainder lacks a known reason. Clone size and the V and J calls come from that table; the DNA yielded D and trimming. Within this sample are about 120,000 clones, with 85% of them counted one time only. The ten largest make up about 6.2% of the sample.

V trim: 4 bases; J trim: 7 bases; unmatched bases: 16. Counted from cysteine to phenylalanine, this CDR3 has 16 amino acids. The sequence is cut down to CDR3 DNA, 48 bases in frame from base 1. CDR1 and CDR2 are drawn from the germline V gene: SGDLS, YYNGEE. To note about this clone: Its antigen is currently not known. Per-nucleotide qualities are absent, and no much larger clonotype sits a single base away.

Broad study findings and their caveats: How much clinical and demographic metadata was included differed by source and by participant, and the metadata was provided uncurated.

The collaborating institutions used their own protocols to collect whole blood in K2EDTA tubes. For TCRbeta analysis, collaborators shipped samples as frozen whole blood, isolated PBMCs, or DNA extracted from either of those sample types. This receptor chain uses TRBV9 and TRBJ1-2, with 7 bases matching TRBD1. Sequencing was done on a sample of peripheral blood. This receptor was identified in a man at least 80 years old with active or convalescent COVID-19. The nucleotide sequence reads as follows: TGTGCCAGCAGCATCGGCTGGCGGGCAGGGGGATCTGGCTACACCTTC. Its translation reads: CASSIGWRAGGSGYTF.